A selection of T cell receptor beta chains follows, all from one sample in a study of blood T cells in healthy people across ages. In TCRdb, the 5' RACE reads were re-called with MiXCR into one record per CDR3 protein. The data contain about 810,000 distinct CDR3 sequences, 30% to 45% of them singletons. The sequencing input was blood. The receptors were sampled from a young man in good health. CDR3s include the opening cysteine and the closing phenylalanine or tryptophan. A D gene is named only where the DNA matches it firmly. The size of a clone is reported for some rows only, either as once, few or many, or as a class for expanded clones.

V gene: TRBV6-5; D gene: .; clone size: few; J gene: TRBJ2-3; CDR3 protein: CASSFERLTDTQYF; CDR3 DNA: TGTGCCAGCAGTTTCGAAAGGCTCACAGATACGCAGTATTTT
V gene: TRBV7-2; D gene: .; clone size: .; J gene: TRBJ1-2; CDR3 protein: CASSRVSQVLYGSYGYTF; CDR3 DNA: TGTGCCAGCAGCCGCGTATCTCAAGTCCTATATGGAAGCTATGGCTACACCTTC
V gene: TRBV29-1; D gene: TRBD2; clone size: .; J gene: TRBJ2-1; CDR3 protein: CSVALRRAGGNEQFF; CDR3 DNA: TGCAGCGTTGCCCTACGACGAGCGGGGGGGAATGAGCAGTTCTTC
V gene: TRBV5-5; D gene: TRBD2; clone size: .; J gene: TRBJ2-3; CDR3 protein: CASSSGRGFSTDAQYF; CDR3 DNA: TGTGCCAGCAGCAGCGGGAGAGGATTTAGCACAGATGCGCAGTATTTT
V gene: TRBV10-3; D gene: .; clone size: few; J gene: TRBJ2-1; CDR3 protein: CAISGTSRTYNEQFF; CDR3 DNA: TGTGCCATCAGTGGGACGTCGAGGACCTACAATGAGCAGTTCTTC
V gene: TRBV15; D gene: .; clone size: .; J gene: TRBJ2-3; CDR3 protein: CATSRASDTQYF; CDR3 DNA: TGTGCCACCAGCAGAGCATCAGATACGCAGTATTTT
V gene: TRBV12-3/TRBV12-4; D gene: .; clone size: few; J gene: TRBJ1-6; CDR3 protein: CASTLGYSALHF; CDR3 DNA: TGTGCCAGCACCCTAGGGTACTCGGCCCTCCACTTT
V gene: TRBV20-1; D gene: .; clone size: many; J gene: TRBJ2-7; CDR3 protein: CSASNRLFYEQYF; CDR3 DNA: TGCAGTGCTAGTAACAGGTTGTTCTACGAGCAGTACTTC
V gene: TRBV5-5; D gene: TRBD1; clone size: few; J gene: TRBJ1-2; CDR3 protein: CASSLGQGAIGYGYTF; CDR3 DNA: TGTGCCAGCAGCTTGGGACAGGGGGCTATCGGCTATGGCTACACCTTC
V gene: TRBV21-1; D gene: .; clone size: few; J gene: TRBJ2-1; CDR3 protein: CAGHRDSLIDEQFF; CDR3 DNA: TGTGCCGGACACCGGGACAGCCTCATAGATGAGCAGTTCTTC
V gene: TRBV11-2; D gene: TRBD2; clone size: few; J gene: TRBJ2-5; CDR3 protein: CASSLQRGLETQYF; CDR3 DNA: TGTGCCAGCAGCTTACAGCGGGGTTTGGAGACCCAGTACTTC
V gene: TRBV28; D gene: .; clone size: .; J gene: TRBJ1-1; CDR3 protein: CASSGGGLGDTEAFF; CDR3 DNA: TGTGCCAGCAGTGGCGGGGGCCTGGGGGACACTGAAGCTTTCTTT
V gene: TRBV10-3; D gene: TRBD1; clone size: .; J gene: TRBJ1-2; CDR3 protein: CAMASGTENYGYTF; CDR3 DNA: TGTGCCATGGCGTCCGGGACAGAAAACTATGGCTACACCTTC
V gene: TRBV5-5; D gene: TRBD2; clone size: .; J gene: TRBJ2-1; CDR3 protein: CASTPASGGPSSYNEQFF; CDR3 DNA: TGTGCCAGCACCCCGGCTAGCGGGGGGCCAAGCTCCTACAATGAGCAGTTCTTC
V gene: TRBV7-2; D gene: .; clone size: many; J gene: TRBJ2-3; CDR3 protein: CASARPTGSTDTQYF; CDR3 DNA: TGTGCCAGCGCTCGGCCGACGGGAAGCACAGATACGCAGTATTTT
V gene: TRBV25-1; D gene: TRBD2; clone size: few; J gene: TRBJ2-5; CDR3 protein: CASRFPSGEMETQYF; CDR3 DNA: TGTGCCAGCAGGTTCCCTAGCGGGGAGATGGAGACCCAGTACTTC
V gene: TRBV12-3/TRBV12-4; D gene: .; clone size: .; J gene: TRBJ1-2; CDR3 protein: CASSSAPYDYTF; CDR3 DNA: TGTGCCAGCAGTTCAGCGCCCTATGACTACACCTTC
V gene: TRBV4-2; D gene: .; clone size: .; J gene: TRBJ1-6; CDR3 protein: CASSQDVGSPLHF; CDR3 DNA: TGTGCCAGCAGCCAAGATGTTGGATCACCCCTCCACTTT
V gene: TRBV25-1; D gene: .; clone size: .; J gene: TRBJ1-3; CDR3 protein: CASRGDSSGNTIYF; CDR3 DNA: TGTGCCAGCAGGGGCGACAGCTCTGGAAACACCATATATTTT
V gene: TRBV20-1; D gene: .; clone size: .; J gene: TRBJ2-2; CDR3 protein: CSASDDTSNTGELFF; CDR3 DNA: TGCAGTGCTAGCGACGACACGTCGAACACCGGGGAGCTGTTTTTT